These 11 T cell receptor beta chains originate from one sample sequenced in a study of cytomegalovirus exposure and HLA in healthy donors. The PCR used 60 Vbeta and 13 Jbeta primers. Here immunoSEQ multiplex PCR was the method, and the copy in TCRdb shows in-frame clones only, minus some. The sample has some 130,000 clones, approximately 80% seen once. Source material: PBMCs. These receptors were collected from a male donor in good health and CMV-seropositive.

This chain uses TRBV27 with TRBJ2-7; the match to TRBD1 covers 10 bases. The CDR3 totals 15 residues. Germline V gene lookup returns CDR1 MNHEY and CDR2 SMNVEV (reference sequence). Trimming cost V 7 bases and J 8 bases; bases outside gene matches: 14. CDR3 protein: CASKLAGTGVYQQYF. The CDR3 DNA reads TGTGCCAGCAAACTCGCCGGGACAGGGGTTTACCAGCAGTACTTC.

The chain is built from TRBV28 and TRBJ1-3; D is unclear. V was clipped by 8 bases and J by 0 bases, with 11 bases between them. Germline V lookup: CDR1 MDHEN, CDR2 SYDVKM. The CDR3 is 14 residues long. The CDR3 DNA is TGTGCCAGCTCAGAACCAAGCTCTGGAAACACCATATATTTT. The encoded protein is CASSEPSSGNTIYF.

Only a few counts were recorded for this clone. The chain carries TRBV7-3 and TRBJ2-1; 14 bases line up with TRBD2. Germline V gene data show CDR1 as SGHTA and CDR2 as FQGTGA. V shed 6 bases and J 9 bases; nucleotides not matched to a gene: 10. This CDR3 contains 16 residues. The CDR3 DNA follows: TGTGCCAGCAGGCCGCCGGGACTAGCGGGAGACAGTGAGCAGTTCTTC. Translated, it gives CASRPPGLAGDSEQFF.

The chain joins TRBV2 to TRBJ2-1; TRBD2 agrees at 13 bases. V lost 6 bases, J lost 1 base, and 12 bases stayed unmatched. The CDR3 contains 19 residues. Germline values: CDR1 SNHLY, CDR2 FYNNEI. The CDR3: CASRELPGLAGRSYNEQFF. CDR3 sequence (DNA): TGTGCCAGCAGGGAATTGCCGGGACTAGCGGGAAGATCCTACAATGAGCAGTTCTTC.

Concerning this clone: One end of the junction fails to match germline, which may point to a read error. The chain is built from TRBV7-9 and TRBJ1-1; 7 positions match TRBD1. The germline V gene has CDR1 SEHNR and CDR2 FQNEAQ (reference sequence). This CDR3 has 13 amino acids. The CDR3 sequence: CSSSSGTVLEAFF. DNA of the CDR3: TGTTCCAGCAGCTCTGGGACAGTTCTGGAAGCTTTCTTT.

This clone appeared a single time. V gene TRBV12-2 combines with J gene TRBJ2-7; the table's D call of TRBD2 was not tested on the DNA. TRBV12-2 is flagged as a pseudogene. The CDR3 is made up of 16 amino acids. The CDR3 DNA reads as TGTGCAAGTCGCTCCGAGAAGAGGGAACAAACCTACGAGCAGTACTTC. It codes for CASRSEKREQTYEQYF.

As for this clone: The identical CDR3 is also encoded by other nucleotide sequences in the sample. CDR3 residues: CASSPGTGAYEQYF. As DNA, the CDR3 is TGTGCCAGCTCACCCGGGACAGGGGCCTACGAGCAGTACTTC. The J gene is TRBJ2-7, the V gene TRBV18, with TRBD1 matching 10 bases. The CDR3 length is 14 residues. Germline loops: CDR1 KGHSH, CDR2 LQKENI. The V and J ends lost 3 bases and 2 bases, in that order; junction bases with no gene match: 1.

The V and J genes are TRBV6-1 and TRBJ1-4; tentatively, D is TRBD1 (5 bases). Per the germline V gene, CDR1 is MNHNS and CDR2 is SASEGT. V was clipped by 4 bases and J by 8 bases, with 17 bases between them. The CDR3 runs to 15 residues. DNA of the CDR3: TGTGCCAGCAGTGGCCGGGAGGCAGGGAAAGAAAAACTGTTTTTT. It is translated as CASSGREAGKEKLFF.

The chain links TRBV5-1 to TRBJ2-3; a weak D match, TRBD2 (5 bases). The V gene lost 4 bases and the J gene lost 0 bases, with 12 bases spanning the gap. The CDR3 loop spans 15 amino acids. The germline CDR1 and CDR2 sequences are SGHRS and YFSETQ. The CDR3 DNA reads TGCGCCAGCAGCGGGAGTGCGCACAGCACAGATACGCAGTATTTT. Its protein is CASSGSAHSTDTQYF.

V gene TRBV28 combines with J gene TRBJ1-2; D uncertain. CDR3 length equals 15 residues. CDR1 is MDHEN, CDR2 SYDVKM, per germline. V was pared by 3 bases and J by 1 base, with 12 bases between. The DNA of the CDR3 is TGTGCCAGCAGTTTGCATAGTGATTTTAACTATGGCTACACCTTC. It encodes CASSLHSDFNYGYTF.

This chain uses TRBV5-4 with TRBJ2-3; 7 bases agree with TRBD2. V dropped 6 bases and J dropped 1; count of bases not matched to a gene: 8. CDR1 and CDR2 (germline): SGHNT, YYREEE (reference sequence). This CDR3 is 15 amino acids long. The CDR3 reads CASTSGTIGTDTQYF. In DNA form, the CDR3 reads TGTGCCAGCACCTCCGGGACTATTGGCACAGATACGCAGTATTTT.